This T cell receptor (beta chain) was profiled in a study of blood T cell repertoires in COVID-19. For the study at large: Samples came from the United States, Italy and Spain, spanning acute and convalescent COVID-19. In each case, the material was cDNA or gDNA derived from T cells, B-cell-depleted T cells, or PBMCs.

The CDR3 totals 13 residues. Trimming took 2 bases from V and 6 from J, leaving 10 bases between them. Germline V gives CDR1 MNHNS, CDR2 SASEGT. Authors' analysis steps: Nucleated cell number was recorded as an estimate derived from reference gene primer amplification. Here immunoSEQ multiplex PCR was the method, and the copy in TCRdb shows in-frame clones only, minus some. V and J calls and clone size come straight from that table; D and trimming were deduced from the DNA. The sample yields tens of thousands of clones, 82% seen once. V gene TRBV6-1 combines with J gene TRBJ2-5; D is ambiguous. The TCR was taken from a man aged 60 to 69 with acute or convalescent COVID-19. The sample consisted of peripheral blood. The CDR3 DNA is TGTGCCAGCAGTGAAAACCCTTGGCAGACCCAGTACTTC. Translating gives CASSENPWQTQYF.